The entry below describes one T cell receptor (beta chain). As yet, its antigen is unknown. This record comes from a study of radiotherapy plus CTLA-4 blockade in lung cancer. Whole-study results and caveats: Blood TCR clones of tumor origin expanded after radiotherapy plus ipilimumab.

Clones were sequenced by immunoSEQ multiplex PCR, and TCRdb holds only the in-frame ones, with some missing. This table holds about 83,000 clones, around 79% found once. CDR3 length: 13 amino acids. The germline gives CDR1 SQVTM, CDR2 ANQGSEA. V dropped 7 bases and J dropped 3; count of bases not matched to a gene: 7. Sequenced here: peripheral blood, sampled from a patient treated with radiotherapy plus ipilimumab. This chain uses TRBV29-1 with TRBJ2-3, with TRBD2 matching over 7 bases. The TCR originated in a human donor with non-small cell lung cancer who had a partial response to radiotherapy plus ipilimumab. Some clones in this sample may be carry-over from other donors' samples. The CDR3 reads CSASGILTDTQYF. The CDR3 nucleotides read TGCAGCGCGAGCGGGATCTTGACAGATACGCAGTATTTT.